This is a list of T cell receptor beta chains from one sample in a study of human T cells and chemical hapten exposure. MiXCR was run by TCRdb on the RACE reads, yielding one entry per CDR3 protein. The repertoire holds tens of thousands of distinct CDR3 sequences, with roughly 12% as singletons. The source was whole blood, collected in connection with sensitization to the hapten diphenylcyclopropenone (DPC). These receptors all come from a woman between 55 and 75 years old with alopecia areata. Some clones in this sample may be carry-over from other donors' samples. Each CDR3 is given with its conserved first and last residue. A D gene is named only where the DNA matches it firmly. Clone size is stated in some rows and not others, as once, few, many or a class when expanded.

TRBV29-1,once,TRBD1,13,TRBJ1-1,CSVEPGQGTEAFF,TGCAGCGTCGAACCCGGACAGGGCACTGAAGCTTTCTTT
TRBV6-5,many,-,15,TRBJ2-7,CASSYMSGGSYEQYF,TGTGCCAGCAGTTACATGAGTGGGGGATCCTACGAGCAGTACTTC
TRBV7-6,few,-,15,TRBJ2-5,CASSSTGRGGKTQYF,TGTGCCAGCAGCTCCACGGGCCGAGGGGGAAAGACCCAGTACTTC
TRBV10-1,-,-,15,TRBJ1-5,CAALAGASSNQPQHF,TGCGCCGCTCTAGCGGGTGCGTCGAGCAATCAGCCCCAGCATTTT
TRBV20-1,few,-,11,TRBJ1-1,CSAPDFSEAFF,TGCAGTGCCCCGGACTTTAGTGAAGCTTTCTTT
TRBV27,few,-,13,TRBJ2-7,CASSLNRWGEQYF,TGTGCCAGCAGTTTAAACAGGTGGGGCGAGCAGTACTTC
TRBV6-5,-,-,13,TRBJ2-5,CASSPNREETQYF,TGTGCCAGCAGTCCTAACAGGGAAGAGACCCAGTACTTC
TRBV7-2,-,-,15,TRBJ2-7,CASSLGQGSGYEQYF,TGTGCCAGCAGCTTAGGGCAGGGATCCGGGTACGAGCAGTACTTC
TRBV7-2,-,-,15,TRBJ1-1,CASSPWTEGGTEAFF,TGTGCCAGCAGCCCCTGGACGGAGGGAGGCACTGAAGCTTTCTTT
TRBV2,-,TRBD1,13,TRBJ1-2,CASTRDRGYGYTF,TGTGCCAGCACCCGCGACAGGGGCTATGGCTACACCTTC
TRBV7-9,many,-,13,TRBJ2-7,CASSLEYGLAQYF,TGTGCCAGCAGCTTGGAATACGGACTCGCGCAGTACTTC
TRBV12-3/TRBV12-4,-,-,12,TRBJ2-2,CASTLLVGELFF,TGTGCCAGCACCCTACTCGTCGGGGAGCTGTTTTTT
TRBV29-1,many,-,11,TRBJ2-7,CSGLWEYEQYF,TGCAGCGGATTGTGGGAATACGAGCAGTACTTC
TRBV11-2,-,TRBD2,15,TRBJ2-1,CASSSLAGLYNEQFF,TGTGCCAGCAGCTCCCTAGCGGGGCTTTACAATGAGCAGTTCTTC
TRBV20-1,-,-,11,TRBJ2-3,CSSRLGDTQYF,TGCAGTTCTCGTCTGGGAGATACGCAGTATTTT
TRBV9,few,-,14,TRBJ2-7,CASSRGAPTYEQYF,TGTGCCAGCAGCCGGGGGGCCCCCACCTACGAGCAGTACTTC
TRBV5-1,many,TRBD1,15,TRBJ1-6,CASSRWDRDDSPLHF,TGCGCCAGCAGTCGTTGGGACAGGGATGATTCACCCCTCCACTTT
TRBV5-1,many,-,14,TRBJ2-5,CASSSQGFQETQYF,TGCGCCAGCAGCTCACAGGGTTTCCAAGAGACCCAGTACTTC
TRBV11-2,many,-,11,TRBJ2-7,CASSSNYEQYF,TGTGCCAGCAGCTCTAATTACGAGCAGTACTTC
TRBV24-1,few,-,22,TRBJ2-7,CATSDFLGTCDYVVRSTYEQYF,TGTGCCACCAGTGATTTTTTAGGAACTTGCGATTACGTAGTCAGGAGCACCTACGAGCAGTACTTC
TRBV6-6,many,-,12,TRBJ1-1,CASSQGGVGAFF,TGTGCCAGCAGTCAAGGAGGGGTAGGTGCTTTCTTT
TRBV20-1,-,TRBD2,15,TRBJ2-3,CSAPRLAGNPDTQYF,TGCAGTGCCCCGAGACTAGCGGGGAATCCAGATACGCAGTATTTT
TRBV11-3,-,-,13,TRBJ2-7,CASSRGFQYEQYF,TGTGCCAGCAGCCGGGGGTTCCAGTACGAGCAGTACTTC
TRBV7-8,once,-,14,TRBJ1-2,CASSLELTGYGYTF,TGTGCCAGCAGCCTAGAATTGACAGGTTATGGCTACACCTTC
TRBV19,few,-,14,TRBJ2-7,CASSMGHSSYEQYF,TGTGCCAGTAGTATGGGACATTCATCCTACGAGCAGTACTTC
TRBV20-1,many,-,13,TRBJ2-3,CSGVWISTDTQYF,TGCAGTGGCGTATGGATCAGCACAGATACGCAGTATTTT
TRBV5-1,many,TRBD2,17,TRBJ2-1,CASSLPGTSDSYNEQFF,TGCGCCAGCAGCTTACCGGGGACTAGCGATTCCTACAATGAGCAGTTCTTC
TRBV3-1,-,TRBD1,15,TRBJ2-3,CASSPGQGDSDTQYF,TGTGCCAGCAGCCCTGGACAGGGGGACTCAGATACGCAGTATTTT
TRBV3-1,many,-,15,TRBJ2-7,CASSPGTASSYEQYF,TGTGCCAGCAGCCCCGGGACTGCCAGCTCCTACGAGCAGTACTTC
TRBV7-9,-,-,17,TRBJ1-1,CASSLAQMGMPDTEAFF,TGTGCCAGCAGCTTAGCGCAGATGGGGATGCCGGACACTGAAGCTTTCTTT
TRBV7-2,few,-,13,TRBJ2-6,CAYRDSGANVLTF,TGTGCTTACAGGGACTCTGGGGCCAACGTCCTGACTTTC
TRBV7-2,many,-,15,TRBJ1-5,CASSLTRAIGQPQHF,TGTGCCAGCAGCTTAACCAGGGCGATAGGTCAGCCCCAGCATTTT
TRBV7-6,many,TRBD2,14,TRBJ2-1,CASRVDGTRNEQFF,TGTGCCAGCAGAGTTGACGGGACTAGAAATGAGCAGTTCTTC
TRBV7-9,-,TRBD2,19,TRBJ2-1,CASSFGSSLAGGTYNEQFF,TGTGCCAGCAGCTTTGGTTCCTCGCTAGCGGGGGGTACTTACAATGAGCAGTTCTTC
TRBV20-1,-,TRBD1,14,TRBJ1-2,CSASRTGTAYGYTF,TGCAGTGCTTCCCGAACCGGGACAGCCTATGGCTACACCTTC
TRBV20-1,-,TRBD1,17,TRBJ1-6,CSARDMGQTFWNSPLHF,TGCAGTGCTAGAGATATGGGACAGACGTTTTGGAATTCACCCCTCCACTTT
TRBV14,many,-,16,TRBJ1-2,CASSQGWPLSNYGYTF,TGTGCCAGCAGCCAAGGGTGGCCTCTTTCTAACTATGGCTACACCTTC
TRBV30,-,-,15,TRBJ1-5,CAWSVPGTGRQPQHF,TGTGCCTGGAGTGTACCGGGGACGGGGCGTCAGCCCCAGCATTTT
TRBV11-2,-,-,14,TRBJ2-7,CASSPRLEVYEQYF,TGTGCCAGCAGCCCCAGGTTGGAGGTCTACGAGCAGTACTTC
TRBV3-1,many,-,15,TRBJ1-1,CASSQVAGMNTEAFF,TGTGCCAGCAGCCAAGTTGCGGGAATGAACACTGAAGCTTTCTTT
TRBV9,few,-,14,TRBJ2-2,CASTPYPVTGELFF,TGTGCCAGCACCCCCTACCCGGTCACCGGGGAGCTGTTTTTT
TRBV7-2,many,TRBD1,18,TRBJ1-2,CASRDWTGSSAANYGYTF,TGTGCCAGCAGGGATTGGACAGGGAGCAGCGCAGCTAACTATGGCTACACCTTC
TRBV20-1,many,-,17,TRBJ2-2,CSAHLLIQTTNTGELFF,TGCAGTGCTCACCTTCTAATACAGACTACGAACACCGGGGAGCTGTTTTTT
TRBV29-1,few,TRBD2,13,TRBJ2-5,CSVGSGGQETQYF,TGCAGCGTGGGTAGCGGGGGACAAGAGACCCAGTACTTC
TRBV9,few,-,16,TRBJ2-7,CASSVASGGQSYEQYF,TGTGCCAGCAGCGTAGCCTCCGGGGGACAGTCCTACGAGCAGTACTTC
TRBV6-5,many,-,15,TRBJ2-1,CASSPTDGQPREQFF,TGTGCCAGCAGTCCTACCGACGGCCAGCCTCGGGAGCAGTTCTTC
TRBV27,once,-,11,TRBJ2-7,CARTFNYEQYF,TGTGCCAGAACCTTTAACTACGAGCAGTACTTC